The 27 T cell receptor beta chains below all came from one sample that was sequenced in a study of breast tumors, draining lymph nodes, adjacent tissues. Breast cancer patients provided tissue from their axillary draining lymph nodes. One entry per CDR3 protein, called by TCRdb with MiXCR from the multiplex PCR reads. The sample yields about 270,000 distinct CDR3 sequences, over 30% seen once. Sample: axillary lymph node tissue. The receptors stem from a female donor with breast cancer. Some clones in this sample may be carry-over from other donors' samples.

This sequence joins TRBV2 and TRBJ1-1; 7 nucleotides agree with TRBD1. The CDR3 has 16 amino acids. The junction had 9 bases not matched to a gene; V was cut back by 5 bases and J by 0 bases. From germline, CDR1 is SNHLY and CDR2 FYNNEI. Here the CDR3 reads CASSRETGFLNTEAFF. CDR3 DNA: TGTGCCAGCAGTAGAGAGACAGGGTTTTTGAACACTGAAGCTTTCTTT.

This clonotype was detected only a few times. The chain combines TRBV6-5 with TRBJ2-7, with D possibly being TRBD1 (5 bases). The CDR3 is made up of 14 amino acids. V shed 6 bases and J shed 3 bases, with 15 bases lying between them. Per germline, CDR1 MNHEY and CDR2 SVGAGI. DNA for the CDR3: TGTGCCAGCAGGCACGGTGACAGTCTCTACGAGCAGTACTTC. It is translated as CASRHGDSLYEQYF.

In this sample, this clonotype turned up many times. The chain combines TRBV29-1 with TRBJ2-1; D possibly uses TRBD1 or TRBD2 (5 bases each). There are 14 residues in the CDR3. CDR1 SQVTM and CDR2 ANQGSEA come from the germline V gene. V dropped 3 bases and J dropped 2 bases, with 11 bases sitting between them. CDR3 DNA sequence: TGCAGCGTTGAGGGGACCGTTACCTACAATGAGCAGTTCTTC. It translates to CSVEGTVTYNEQFF.

About this clonotype: This could be a read error, since a much larger clone is one nucleotide away. The CDR3 does not end in the conserved phenylalanine or tryptophan, so this is likely a read error. The chain carries TRBV2 and TRBJ2-1; 8 bases map to TRBD2. Germline values: CDR1 SNHLY, CDR2 FYNNEI. This CDR3 spans 15 amino acids. Losses at the gene ends were 5 bases for V and 0 bases for J; bases not matched to a gene: 3. The chain's CDR3 is CASSRLAGSYNEQFL. The CDR3 nucleotides are TGTGCCAGCAGTCGGCTAGCGGGCTCCTACAATGAGCAGTTCCTC.

The J gene is TRBJ1-6, the V gene TRBV10-1; TRBD1 is a possible D gene (5 bases). V lost 5 bases and J lost 1, with 18 bases in between. The CDR3 consists of 18 residues. Germline assignment: CDR1 WNHNN and CDR2 SYGVQD (reference sequence). CDR3 sequence (DNA): TGCGCCAGCAGTCGAGGGGCTCCCGGGAGTTCCTATAATTCACCCCTCCACTTT. Residues: CASSRGAPGSSYNSPLHF.

This clonotype came up many times. The chain is built from TRBV27 and TRBJ1-6; 7 bases align to TRBD1. The J segment lost 7 bases and the V segment lost 9 bases, leaving 9 bases of the junction unmatched. Germline loops: CDR1 MNHEY, CDR2 SMNVEV (reference sequence). The CDR3 covers 14 residues. The CDR3 loop reads CASSGGLGNSPLHF. CDR3 sequence (DNA): TGTGCCAGTTCAGGGGGGTTGGGGAATTCACCCCTCCACTTT.

This clonotype was seen many times. The chain uses TRBV20-1 and TRBJ2-1, with TRBD2 as a possible D gene (6 bases). This CDR3 contains 15 residues. The germline V gene has CDR1 DFQATT and CDR2 SNEGSKA (reference sequence). V was trimmed by 1 base and J by 9 bases, leaving 19 bases between them. CDR3 sequence reads: CSARVPLAGSGEQFF. The DNA for the CDR3 is TGCAGTGCTAGAGTCCCACTAGCAGGGTCAGGTGAGCAGTTCTTC.

This clonotype was recorded at least ten times. The V call is TRBV5-4, the J call TRBJ2-5; TRBD2 agrees at 7 bases. V gave up 4 bases and J gave up 5 bases; unmatched junction bases: 11. Germline CDR1 SGHNT, CDR2 YYREEE (reference sequence). There are 15 residues in the CDR3. This CDR3 is CASSRWSAGVETQYF. As DNA, the CDR3 is TGTGCCAGCAGCCGGTGGTCCGCGGGAGTCGAGACCCAGTACTTC.

This clonotype was detected only once. A much larger clonotype is one base distant, so this may be a read error. The V gene is TRBV6-1, the J gene TRBJ2-1; 8 bases map to TRBD2. Germline CDR1 is MNHNS and CDR2 is SASEGT. This CDR3 spans 15 amino acids. V lost 6 bases to trimming and J lost 3 bases; unmatched junction nucleotides: 7. The CDR3 reads CASRALAANYNEQFF. The DNA of the CDR3 is TGTGCCAGCAGGGCACTAGCGGCTAACTACAATGAGCAGTTCTTC.

This chain connects TRBV5-5 to TRBJ2-3, with 8 bases lining up with TRBD2. The CDR3 length is 18 residues. Germline CDR1 is SGHKS and CDR2 is YYEKEE (reference sequence). V gave up 4 bases and J gave up 2 bases; unmatched junction bases: 15. CDR3 region: CASSLTVPSGLNTDTQYF. The CDR3 coding sequence is TGTGCCAGCAGCCTGACCGTCCCTAGCGGGCTTAACACAGATACGCAGTATTTT.

As regards this clonotype: A read error is likely, as this CDR3 ends without the conserved phenylalanine or tryptophan. This sequence joins TRBV20-1 and TRBJ2-7; possible D gene TRBD1, 9 bases. CDR3 length equals 18 residues. The V gene lost 3 bases and the J gene lost 1 base, with 25 bases spanning the gap. Germline V gene data show CDR1 as DFQATT and CDR2 as SNEGSKA (reference sequence). The CDR3 loop is CSARGGTGTSGSSYEQYL. CDR3 DNA: TGCAGTGCTAGGGGCGGGACAGGGACGAGCGGGAGTTCCTACGAGCAGTACCTC.

The J gene is TRBJ1-1, the V gene TRBV4-3, with D tentatively TRBD1 (6 bases). Between the trimmed V and J ends, which lost 3 bases and 8 bases, there was a span of 10 bases. From germline, CDR1 is LGHNA and CDR2 YSLEER. This CDR3 region has 12 residues. The CDR3 DNA sequence: TGCGCCAGCAGCCACCCGACAGGCGAAGCTTTCTTT. Residues: CASSHPTGEAFF.

For this clonotype: A much more abundant neighbour one base away suggests this may be a read error. This chain links TRBV5-4 with TRBJ2-2, with 11 bases aligning to TRBD2. CDR1 and CDR2 from the germline V gene are SGHNT and YYREEE (reference sequence). This CDR3 has 15 amino acids. In DNA, the CDR3 is TGTGCCAGCAGTGTCCTAGCGGGGGGCACCGGGGAGCTGTCTTTT. Protein: CASSVLAGGTGELSF.

This clonotype was recorded at least ten times. V is TRBV25-1 and J is TRBJ2-3, with a weak D call TRBD2 (5 bases). Germline loops: CDR1 MGHDK, CDR2 SYGVNS. The V end lost 7 bases, the J end lost 0 bases, and 11 bases lay between the germline ends. The CDR3 extends over 14 amino acids. The CDR3 region is CASTSWTSTDTQYF. Here the CDR3 DNA reads TGTGCCAGCACCTCGTGGACTAGCACAGATACGCAGTATTTT.

The table lists this clonotype with many counts. In DNA, the CDR3 is TGTGCCAGCAGTCAAAGACAGGGAATAGGCAATCAGCCCCAGCATTTT. This sequence encodes CASSQRQGIGNQPQHF. The chain has TRBV6-5 and TRBJ1-5; 7 bases are a match to TRBD1. This CDR3 has 16 amino acids. Germline V lookup: CDR1 MNHEY, CDR2 SVGAGI. V gave up 5 bases and J gave up 2 bases; unmatched junction bases: 9.

This chain joins TRBV10-1 and TRBJ2-5, with TRBD1 matching over 11 bases. From germline, CDR1 is WNHNN and CDR2 SYGVQD (reference sequence). The V segment lost 4 bases and the J segment 4 bases; nucleotides outside the gene matches: 8. The CDR3 covers 16 residues. This CDR3 is CASSAGQGAVGETQYF. For the CDR3, the DNA is TGCGCCAGCAGTGCTGGACAGGGGGCGGTGGGAGAGACCCAGTACTTC.

This clonotype was seen ten or more times. This chain joins TRBV5-1 and TRBJ1-5, with 7 positions matching TRBD1. The ends lost 4 bases at V and 2 bases at J; junction bases unmatched: 6. This CDR3 has 15 residues. From germline, CDR1 is SGHRS and CDR2 YFSETQ. The CDR3 loop reads CASSLTGVGNQPQHF. In nucleotides, the CDR3 is TGCGCCAGCAGCCTTACAGGGGTGGGCAATCAGCCCCAGCATTTT.

This clonotype has ten or more counts. This chain connects TRBV19 to TRBJ1-2; 7 bases map to TRBD1. The germline V gene encodes CDR1 LNHDA and CDR2 SQIVND (reference sequence). With 5 bases clipped from V and 0 bases from J, the junction kept 3 bases outside the gene matches. This CDR3 comprises 14 residues. The CDR3 region has the DNA TGTGCCAGTAGTCCGGGACAGACTAACTATGGCTACACCTTC. Translated, it gives CASSPGQTNYGYTF.

This clonotype has ten or more counts. The rearrangement uses TRBV5-6 and TRBJ2-5; D is ambiguous. The CDR3 has 15 residues. The germline gives CDR1 SGHDT, CDR2 YYEEEE. V lost 4 bases to trimming and J lost 0 bases, with 13 bases between them. The CDR3 coding sequence is TGTGCCAGCAGCCTCCTAGGCTCATACCAAGAGACCCAGTACTTC. Translating gives CASSLLGSYQETQYF.

About this clonotype: Likely a read error: the CDR3 ends without its conserved phenylalanine or tryptophan. The chain couples TRBV7-2 to TRBJ2-6; no reliable D call. The CDR3 spans 13 residues. Trimming took 1 base from V and 6 from J, leaving 4 bases between them. Per germline, CDR1 SGHTA and CDR2 FQGNSA. CDR3 DNA sequence: TGTGCCAGCAGCTTAGATTCGGCCAACGTCCTGACTCTC. Translating gives CASSLDSANVLTL.

Comments on this clonotype: A read error may be the cause here, since a much bigger clone is one base away. The chain combines TRBV5-1 with TRBJ2-1, with D possibly matching TRBD2 (7 bases). CDR3 length: 16 residues. In germline, CDR1 is SGHRS, CDR2 YFSETQ. The DNA of the CDR3 is TGCGCCAGCAGCTTGGGGGGGGGCGATTCCTACAGTGAGCAGTTCTTC. It translates to CASSLGGGDSYSEQFF. Supplemented by reference TRBV5-1 and TRBJ2-1, the full variable domain reads KAGVTQTPRYLIKTRGQQVTLSCSPISGHRSVSWYQQTPGQGLQFLFEYFSETQRNKGNFPGRFSGRQFSNSRSEMNVSTLELGDSALYLCASSLGGGDSYSEQFFGPGTRLTVL.

This clonotype came up many times. The chain links TRBV20-1 to TRBJ2-5; D is unresolved. This CDR3 region has 11 residues. CDR1 is DFQATT, CDR2 SNEGSKA, per germline (reference sequence). The V end lost 3 bases, the J end lost 4 bases, and 6 bases lay between the germline ends. The CDR3 nucleotides are TGCAGTGCTAGGAATGCAGAGACCCAGTACTTC. Translated, it gives CSARNAETQYF.

This clonotype was seen ten or more times. The chain employs TRBV6-1 and TRBJ2-2; D might be TRBD1 (6 bases). The V and J ends lost 6 bases and 8 bases respectively, with 13 bases between them. This CDR3 region has 13 residues. Germline V gene sequence: CDR1 MNHNS, CDR2 SASEGT. The CDR3 coding sequence is TGTGCCAGCAGAGACTCTGGACAGGGGGAGCTGTTTTTT. Protein: CASRDSGQGELFF.

This clonotype was observed a few times. The chain couples TRBV18 to TRBJ2-7; D might be TRBD2 (7 bases). There are 16 residues in the CDR3. Germline lookup yields CDR1 KGHSH and CDR2 LQKENI. The V end lost 6 bases, the J end lost 1 base, and 19 bases lay between the germline ends. The CDR3: CASSTGGRILSYEQYF. The CDR3 DNA sequence: TGTGCCAGCTCTACGGGGGGCAGGATCTTATCCTACGAGCAGTACTTC.

This clonotype was counted once. The final CDR3 position lacks the conserved phenylalanine or tryptophan, pointing to a likely read error. The chain joins TRBV19 to TRBJ2-5, with 9 bases lining up with TRBD1. CDR1 and CDR2 (germline): LNHDA, SQIVND (reference sequence). With 7 bases clipped from V and 3 bases from J, the junction kept 12 bases outside the gene matches. This CDR3 is 16 amino acids long. Written as DNA, the CDR3 is TGTGCCAGTACCAGGGGGCGGGACAGGGTTAAAGAGACCCAGTACTCC. Protein sequence: CASTRGRDRVKETQYS.

V is TRBV10-3 and J is TRBJ2-3, with 15 bases fitting TRBD2. The CDR3 contains 16 residues. Germline lookup yields CDR1 ENHRY and CDR2 SYGVKD. V lost 10 bases and J lost 5; bases outside the gene matches: 10. The CDR3, as DNA: TGTGCCAGCCGTGGCGGACTAGCGGGAGGGAAAGATACGCAGTATTTT. Translating gives CASRGGLAGGKDTQYF.

The table lists this clonotype with many counts. This chain uses TRBV15 with TRBJ1-2; D is unclear. With 3 bases removed from V and 1 base from J, the gap between germline ends came to 3 bases. CDR3 size: 12 residues. CDR1 LNHNV and CDR2 YYDKDF come from the germline V gene (reference sequence). The CDR3 DNA is TGTGCCACCAGCAGCAGTAACTATGGCTACACCTTC. It specifies CATSSSNYGYTF.